These 25 T cell receptor beta chains came from one sample sequenced in a study of blood T cell repertoires in COVID-19. The method was immunoSEQ multiplex PCR; TCRdb's version includes in-frame clones alone and lacks a portion of them. Counted here are some 100,000 clones, over 75% occurring once; the ten biggest clones make up around 10%. Sequences were obtained from peripheral blood. The receptors stem from a woman aged 25 to 39 with acute or convalescent COVID-19.

The J gene is TRBJ2-6, the V gene TRBV7-9; no firm D call. V shed 0 bases and J shed 2 bases, with 5 bases lying between them. The CDR3 is 15 amino acids. CDR1 is SEHNR, CDR2 FQNEAQ, per germline (reference sequence). The DNA of the CDR3 is TGTGCCAGCAGCTTAGCACTCCCTGGGGCCAACGTCCTGACTTTC. This sequence encodes CASSLALPGANVLTF.

The V gene is TRBV11-2, the J gene TRBJ2-1, with unresolved D. CDR1 and CDR2 from the germline V gene are SGHAT and FQNNGV. V was cut by 3 bases and J by 6 bases, with 6 bases left in between. This CDR3 has 12 residues. The CDR3, as DNA: TGTGCCAGCAGCTTCATCATCAATGAGCAGTTCTTC. Translation: CASSFIINEQFF.

This chain joins TRBV5-6 and TRBJ1-1; D unclear. The CDR3 totals 12 residues. Germline loops: CDR1 SGHDT, CDR2 YYEEEE. The V gene lost 5 bases and the J gene lost 3 bases, with 8 bases spanning the gap. The CDR3 loop is CASRYGDTEAFF. For the CDR3, the DNA is TGTGCCAGCAGGTACGGAGACACTGAAGCTTTCTTT.

The chain links TRBV19 to TRBJ2-4; 9 bases align to TRBD1. This CDR3 spans 17 amino acids. Losses at the gene ends were 5 bases for V and 0 bases for J; bases not matched to a gene: 8. Germline lookup yields CDR1 LNHDA and CDR2 SQIVND (reference sequence). The CDR3 sequence: CASSSPGTGIAKNIQYF. The DNA for the CDR3 is TGTGCCAGTAGTTCCCCCGGGACAGGGATAGCCAAAAACATTCAGTACTTC.

The gene calls are TRBV7-9 and TRBJ1-2, with D unresolved. The V gene's germline CDR1 is SEHNR and CDR2 FQNEAQ (reference sequence). The CDR3 has 16 residues. With 1 base removed from V and 5 bases from J, the gap between germline ends came to 17 bases. As DNA, the CDR3 is TGTGCCAGCAGCTTAGACGTCACATCATCAATTTATGGCTACACCTTC. Encoded protein: CASSLDVTSSIYGYTF.

V usage is TRBV3-1 (or the pseudogene TRBV3-2) and J usage is TRBJ1-6; 8 nucleotides agree with TRBD1. V gave up 3 bases and J gave up 8 bases; unmatched junction bases: 3. Germline V gene sequence: CDR1 LGHDT, CDR2 YNNKEL (reference sequence). CDR3 length equals 14 residues. The CDR3 protein is CASSQTGVDSPLHF. The CDR3 DNA reads TGTGCCAGCAGCCAGACAGGGGTGGATTCACCCCTCCACTTT.

This clone was recorded a few times. The chain carries TRBV2 and TRBJ2-7; TRBD1 agrees at 9 bases. This CDR3 region has 13 residues. Germline trimming cut 6 bases from V and 6 bases from J; bases unmatched to any gene: 6. CDR1 is SNHLY and CDR2 is FYNNEI in the germline V gene. CDR3 residues: CASRGDRDGEQYF. The CDR3 nucleotides are TGTGCCAGCAGGGGGGACAGGGATGGCGAGCAGTACTTC. Full variable domain (rest looked up from reference TRBV2 and TRBJ2-7): EPEVTQTPSHQVTQMGQEVILRCVPISNHLYFYWYRQILGQKVEFLVSFYNNEISEKSEIFDDQFSVERPDGSNFTLKIRSTKLEDSAMYFCASRGDRDGEQYFGPGTRLTVT.

The chain is built from TRBV28 and TRBJ2-7; TRBD1 matches at 7 bases. Germline V gene sequence: CDR1 MDHEN, CDR2 SYDVKM. The junction had 6 bases not matched to a gene; V was cut back by 3 bases and J by 4 bases. The CDR3 extends over 14 amino acids. The CDR3 coding sequence is TGTGCCAGCAGTTTTAGGGGGCTGGGGTACGAGCAGTACTTC. Amino acid sequence: CASSFRGLGYEQYF.

The chain joins TRBV2 to TRBJ1-6, with TRBD1 as a possible D gene (5 bases). Germline CDR1 and CDR2: SNHLY and FYNNEI. Deletions cut 6 bases from V and 6 bases from J, with 9 bases between. The CDR3 extends over 13 amino acids. The CDR3 spells CASRGGTNSPLHF. CDR3 DNA sequence: TGTGCCAGCAGGGGCGGGACTAATTCACCCCTCCACTTT.

The chain has TRBV11-3 and TRBJ1-1; no definite D call. V lost 3 bases, J lost 0 bases, and 8 bases lay in between. CDR3 length: 14 amino acids. The germline gives CDR1 SGHNT, CDR2 YENEEA. The CDR3 region has the DNA TGTGCCAGCAGCTTGCAGGCCTTGAACACTGAAGCTTTCTTT. Its protein product is CASSLQALNTEAFF.

The CDR3, as DNA: TGTGCCAGCAGACCCGGGACCGCGGGGAGCTACACCTTC. Translating it yields CASRPGTAGSYTF. The chain carries TRBV2 and TRBJ1-2, with D perhaps matching TRBD1 (5 bases). Germline V gene sequence: CDR1 SNHLY, CDR2 FYNNEI. V gave up 6 bases and J gave up 9 bases, with 17 bases separating them. The CDR3 loop spans 13 amino acids.

This clone was detected only once. V is TRBV28 and J is TRBJ1-4; D remains unclear. V dropped 4 bases and J dropped 2 bases, with 14 bases sitting between them. The length of the CDR3 is 16 residues. The V gene's germline CDR1 is MDHEN and CDR2 SYDVKM. CDR3 DNA sequence: TGTGCCAGCAGTTATGAGCCTCTATTGACTAATGAAAAACTGTTTTTT. It specifies CASSYEPLLTNEKLFF. The variable domain in full, completed from reference TRBV28 and TRBJ1-4, reads DVKVTQSSRYLVKRTGEKVFLECVQDMDHENMFWYRQDPGLGLRLIYFSYDVKMKEKGDIPEGYSVSREKKERFSLILESASTNQTSMYLCASSYEPLLTNEKLFFGSGTQLSVL.

The chain joins TRBV7-8 to TRBJ2-2, with a tentative D call TRBD2 (6 bases). V was shortened by 3 bases and J by 5 bases, with 13 bases between the two germline ends. The CDR3 consists of 15 residues. CDR1 and CDR2 (germline): SGHVS, FQNEAQ. CDR3 protein: CASSLQGAGTGELFF. As DNA, the CDR3 is TGTGCCAGCAGCTTGCAAGGGGCGGGAACCGGGGAGCTGTTTTTT.

The rearrangement joins TRBV4-2 to TRBJ2-7; 7 bases match TRBD2. The CDR3 is made up of 14 amino acids. The trim removed 1 base at V and 3 bases at J, leaving 3 bases unmatched. CDR1 LGHNA and CDR2 YNFKEQ come from the germline V gene. The CDR3 bases are TGTGCCAGCAGCCAAGTTGGGGGGGACTACGAGCAGTACTTC. It codes for CASSQVGGDYEQYF.

This chain connects TRBV3-1 (or the pseudogene TRBV3-2) to TRBJ2-7, with 8 bases fitting TRBD2. The V gene's germline CDR1 is LGHDT and CDR2 YNNKEL (reference sequence). There are 17 residues in the CDR3. Trimming took 0 bases from V and 4 from J; bases not matched to a gene: 11. CDR3 coding DNA: TGTGCCAGCAGCCAAGACGCCACCAGCGGGGGACATTACGAGCAGTACTTC. Translation gives CASSQDATSGGHYEQYF.

Relative to its sample, this clone is medium-sized. The chain links TRBV6-5 to TRBJ2-7; 7 nucleotides agree with TRBD1. The CDR3 consists of 15 residues. Losses at the gene ends were 0 bases for V and 2 bases for J; bases not matched to a gene: 4. Germline assignment: CDR1 MNHEY and CDR2 SVGAGI. The CDR3 loop is CASSYSRGRPYEQYF. The DNA of the CDR3 is TGTGCCAGCAGTTACTCGAGGGGGCGCCCCTACGAGCAGTACTTC.

A single count supports this clone. The chain has TRBV12-5 and TRBJ1-2; D is perhaps TRBD1 (5 bases). V was cut by 11 bases and J by 4 bases, with 14 bases left in between. CDR3 length: 12 residues. The germline CDR1 and CDR2 sequences are LGHNT and FRNRAP. The CDR3 reads CASARDSYGYTF. The CDR3 DNA reads as TGTGCTTCCGCACGGGACTCCTATGGCTACACCTTC.

This rearrangement joins TRBV11-2 to TRBJ2-7; D uncertain. V was shortened by 4 bases and J by 9 bases, with 10 bases between the two germline ends. The length of the CDR3 is 11 residues. Germline V gene data show CDR1 as SGHAT and CDR2 as FQNNGV. The CDR3 bases are TGTGCCAGCAGCTCCCCCCCATGGCAGTACTTC. This gives the protein CASSSPPWQYF.

The chain joins TRBV4-1 to TRBJ1-2; possibly TRBD1 for D (6 bases). The CDR3 is 15 residues long. Trimming stripped 1 base from V and 3 bases from J, with 12 bases between. Germline V gene data show CDR1 as MGHRA and CDR2 as YSYEKL. CDR3 loop: CASSQGQGWDYGYTF. The CDR3, as DNA: TGCGCCAGCAGCCAAGGGCAGGGGTGGGACTATGGCTACACCTTC.

As concerns this clone: A junction end diverges from the germline sequence, so it may reflect a read error. The V call is TRBV5-1, the J call TRBJ1-2; 7 nucleotides match TRBD1. The CDR3 totals 11 residues. Germline CDR1 reads SGHRS; CDR2 reads YFSETQ. CDR3 protein: CASSLEGTASF. CDR3 DNA sequence: TGCGCCAGCAGCTTGGAGGGGACAGCCTCCTTC.

The chain couples TRBV28 to TRBJ1-6; TRBD1 matches 7 bases. CDR3 length: 13 residues. V shed 10 bases, J shed 5 bases, and the junction held 5 bases outside the gene matches. The germline CDR1 and CDR2 sequences are MDHEN and SYDVKM. The CDR3 sequence: CATWDRHNSPLHF. The CDR3, as DNA: TGTGCCACCTGGGACAGACATAATTCACCCCTCCACTTT.

The chain carries TRBV2 and TRBJ2-2; D is unresolved. CDR3 length: 13 residues. Germline CDR1 and CDR2: SNHLY and FYNNEI. Trimming pared 5 bases from V and 3 bases from J, leaving 7 bases between. CDR3 in DNA: TGTGCCAGCAGTTACTACCACACCGGGGAGCTGTTTTTT. Translating gives CASSYYHTGELFF.

The genes are TRBV7-6 and TRBJ2-7; 8 bases agree with TRBD1. CDR3 size: 14 residues. The germline gives CDR1 SGHVS, CDR2 FNYEAQ. V dropped 3 bases and J dropped 7; count of bases not matched to a gene: 8. The CDR3 DNA sequence: TGTGCCAGCAGCTTGACCCAGGGGGCGCGTGAGCAGTACTTC. Translation gives CASSLTQGAREQYF.

The chain combines TRBV14 with TRBJ2-7; D gene ambiguous. CDR3 size: 11 residues. The V and J ends lost 5 bases and 4 bases respectively, with 6 bases between them. Per the germline V gene, CDR1 is SGHDN and CDR2 is FVKESK. The CDR3 DNA reads TGTGCCAGCAGCTTTAGATACGAGCAGTACTTC. Its protein product is CASSFRYEQYF.

V usage is TRBV9 and J usage is TRBJ1-2; D is perhaps TRBD1 (5 bases). CDR1 and CDR2 from the germline V gene are SGDLS and YYNGEE. CDR3 length: 13 amino acids. Trimming took off 0 bases at V and 10 bases at J, with 13 bases between the two ends. The chain's CDR3 is CASSVGGANLYTF. In DNA, the CDR3 is TGTGCCAGCAGCGTAGGCGGGGCGAACCTCTACACCTTC.